This passage covers 5 T cell receptor beta chains from one sample sequenced in a study of T cell responses to AZD1222 COVID-19 vaccine. Produced via immunoSEQ multiplex PCR; TCRdb's table is partial and in-frame only. The sample lists 150,000 or so clones, 92% seen once, with 2.3% in the top ten. The sequencing used peripheral blood, collected on day 0 of AZD1222 vaccination. These receptors originate from an adult in good health.

This chain links TRBV30 with TRBJ2-2; D is possibly TRBD2 (6 bases). The germline V gene has CDR1 GTSNPN and CDR2 SVGIG (reference sequence). The CDR3 runs to 18 residues. V was pared by 0 bases and J by 0 bases, with 17 bases between. The CDR3 bases are TGTGCCTGGAGTGTAGATTTTGGGACTCGCGCGAACACCGGGGAGCTGTTTTTT. It codes for CAWSVDFGTRANTGELFF.

V usage is TRBV19 and J usage is TRBJ1-6, with TRBD1 as a possible D gene (5 bases). The CDR3 totals 15 residues. V lost 3 bases, J lost 5 bases, and 11 bases lay in between. Looked up from germline, CDR1 is LNHDA and CDR2 is SQIVND (reference sequence). The CDR3 here is CASSILGTDNSPLHF. For the CDR3, the DNA is TGTGCCAGTAGTATTCTGGGGACGGATAATTCACCCCTCCACTTT.

The chain couples TRBV18 to TRBJ2-2; TRBD2 agrees at 8 bases. Trimming cost V 0 bases and J 5 bases; bases outside gene matches: 5. The CDR3 loop spans 16 amino acids. In germline, CDR1 is KGHSH, CDR2 LQKENI. CDR3 DNA sequence: TGTGCCAGCTCACCACCAGCGGGAGTTCGGACCGGGGAGCTGTTTTTT. As protein: CASSPPAGVRTGELFF.

Note on this clone: Other DNA sequences of this sample code for an identical CDR3. The rearrangement uses TRBV7-9 and TRBJ2-7; D unclear. Germline CDR1 SEHNR, CDR2 FQNEAQ (reference sequence). V lost 2 bases to trimming and J lost 1 base, with 0 bases between them. The CDR3 has 11 amino acids. The CDR3 region is CASSLSYEQYF. The CDR3 DNA is TGTGCCAGCAGCTTATCCTACGAGCAGTACTTC.

This clone was seen a single time. This CDR3 reads CASSGGGAGTNEKLFF. The CDR3, as DNA: TGTGCCAGCAGCGGTGGGGGGGCAGGGACTAATGAAAAACTGTTTTTT. V gene TRBV7-2 combines with J gene TRBJ1-4, with TRBD1 as a possible D gene (6 bases). Germline V gives CDR1 SGHTA, CDR2 FQGNSA. The CDR3 length is 16 residues. V was shortened by 5 bases and J by 2 bases, with 15 bases between the two germline ends.